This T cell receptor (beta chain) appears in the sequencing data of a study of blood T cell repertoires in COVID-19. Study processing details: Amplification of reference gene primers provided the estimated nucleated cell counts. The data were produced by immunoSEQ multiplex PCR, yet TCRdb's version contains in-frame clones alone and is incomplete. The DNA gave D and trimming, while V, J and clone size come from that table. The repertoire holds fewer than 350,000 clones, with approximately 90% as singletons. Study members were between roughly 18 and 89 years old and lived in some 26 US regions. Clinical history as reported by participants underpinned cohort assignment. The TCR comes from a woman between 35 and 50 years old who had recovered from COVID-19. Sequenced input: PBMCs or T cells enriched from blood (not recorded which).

The CDR3 coding sequence is TGTGCCAGCAGTCTTACTAGCTCCGAGCAGTACTTC. It translates to CASSLTSSEQYF. This chain joins TRBV6-5 and TRBJ2-7, with a weak D call TRBD2 (6 bases). Trimming pared 5 bases from V and 6 bases from J, leaving 11 bases between. This CDR3 is built from 12 residues. The V gene's germline CDR1 is MNHEY and CDR2 SVGAGI.